The rows below give T cell receptor beta chains drawn from one sample of a study of CD8+ T cells in alopecia areata. Profiled with immunoSEQ multiplex PCR; TCRdb holds only in-frame clones, not every one. The sample holds a few hundred thousand clones, less than 80% seen once. The material was CD4+ T cells sorted from blood, obtained at week 0. The receptors originated from a human donor with alopecia areata. Each CDR3 is given with its conserved first and last residue. The D gene is left open where the match is weak. The size of a clone is reported for some rows only, either as once, few or many, or as a class for expanded clones.

cdr3_length clone_size d_call v_call cdr3_aa
14 few TRBD1 TRBV7-2 CASSPRDRGYEQYF
13 NA TRBD1 TRBV2 CASSDATGPVMYF
14 NA NA TRBV2 CASSERGRDTEAFF
15 NA NA TRBV7-2 CASSLAAGSTDTQYF
16 few NA TRBV30 CAWSVPYPLGQETQYF
14 once NA TRBV30 CAWSIGGFSYEQYF
15 NA TRBD1 TRBV25-1 CASSNEGQGAYEQYF
13 NA NA TRBV15 CATSRDLEGEAFF
14 once TRBD1 TRBV29-1 CSVSWGQGAYEQYF
15 NA NA TRBV30 CAWSARISGANVLTF
15 NA NA TRBV18 CASSPGQSSYNEQFF
14 NA TRBD1 TRBV30 CAWRMDRVESPLHF
10 few NA TRBV29-1 CSVQITEAFF
14 NA NA TRBV10-3 CAISVLQDPYEQYF
14 few TRBD1 TRBV29-1 CSVLTGVSSYEQYF
13 NA NA TRBV6-5 CASSYLRGDEQFF
12 NA TRBD2 TRBV29-1 CSVGEGIDEQYF
15 many NA TRBV5-4 CASSLAPISHNEQFF
11 NA NA TRBV2 CASSVYTEAFF
14 few NA TRBV7-2 CASRPRGYSYEQYF
14 NA NA TRBV5-1 CASSPTAGSYEQYF
15 NA NA TRBV25-1 CASSEYSWVITEAFF
14 few NA TRBV6-5 CASSSPGQASPLHF
19 NA NA TRBV5-8 CASSSGPRDAISGANVLTF
16 NA TRBD1 TRBV30 CAWPFPDRGKDQPQHF
13 NA NA TRBV7-3 CASSFDYQETQYF
12 NA NA TRBV30 CAWSMGYNEQFF
14 once NA TRBV29-1 CSVSPGTSTDTQYF
15 NA NA TRBV30 CAWSVRPSSSYEQYF
14 NA NA TRBV11-1 CASSLVPGWYEQYF
10 NA NA TRBV30 CAWIGGRAFF
12 NA NA TRBV30 CAWSPLRGMGYF
13 NA NA TRBV7-2 CASSLVGRETQYF
14 NA TRBD1 TRBV30 CAWSVDRGRETQYF
15 NA TRBD1 TRBV15 CATSNDRGPRGPQHF
13 few NA TRBV30 CAWSVFSGTKQYF
14 once NA TRBV15 CATSRVDSTYEQYF
14 once NA TRBV28 CASSFRSVLSPLHF
14 NA NA TRBV30 CAWRELRNTGELFF
14 NA NA TRBV2 CASSALAPNQPQHF
13 once NA TRBV27 CASSLRRQETQYF
14 NA NA TRBV27 CASSPSARGYGYTF